This T cell receptor beta chain was retrieved from a study of blood T cell repertoires in COVID-19 (dated by TCRdb to between 2020 and 2021). For context, the study as a whole: Samples from collaborators originated in the United States, Italy and Spain and spanned both the acute and convalescent phases of COVID-19. The prospective study material was composed of cDNA or gDNA derived from T cells, B-cell-depleted T cells, or PBMCs. The dataset comprised deeply sampled blood TCRbeta repertoires from subjects exposed to, actively infected with, or recovered from COVID-19. A freely available public database, intended as a resource for researchers studying the immune response to SARS-CoV-2, is where the repertoires were released. The samples were drawn from the first 160 participants of the ongoing ImmuneRACE study and from under 1,500 subjects provided by 6 global collaborators. Sample metadata almost always included a de-identified subject ID, COVID-19 status, age in years and sex. Where available, HLA class I and class II types were taken from metadata supplied by the sample provider and were not determined by assay-based typing. Results the study describes overall, beyond this receptor: The quantity of clinical and demographic metadata differed by source and by participant and was supplied without curation.

TCRbeta CDR3 regions were amplified from genomic DNA using the immunoSEQ Assay, a bias-controlled multiplex PCR. For the original study's pipeline: The number of nucleated cells in each sample was estimated from the amplification of reference gene primers within the assay. To quantify the absolute abundance of each unique TCRbeta CDR3 rearrangement, sequence reads were collapsed and filtered. For each sample, productive Simpson clonality was calculated as the square root of Simpson's diversity index over productive rearrangements. In its TCRdb copy, this immuneACCESS table keeps in-frame sequences only and misses some clones. Where compared with another copy, unresolved V genes explain less than half of these, and the others have no known cause. V and J calls and clone size are those listed in that table; D and trimming were worked out from the DNA. For this sample there are roughly 150,000 clones; roughly nine tenths appear just once. Around 14% of the sample is taken by the ten largest.

To note about this clone: Its antigen target is currently unknown. Base qualities are not provided; no much larger clone lies one nucleotide away.

Whole blood was collected in K2EDTA tubes by collaborating institutions according to the institutions' own protocols. For TCRbeta analysis, collaborator samples were shipped as frozen whole blood, as isolated PBMCs, or as DNA extracted from either sample type. Sequencing was done on a sample of peripheral blood. The TCR originated in a woman aged 40 to 55 with acute or convalescent COVID-19.

CDR3 protein: CASSLGAANTGELFF. The DNA is as follows: TGTGCCAGCAGCTTGGGGGCCGCGAACACCGGGGAGCTGTTTTTT. In this chain, TRBV7-9 is recombined with TRBJ2-2, with TRBD1 tentatively as D gene (6 bases match). V lost 3 bases and J lost 0 bases; the stretch between them is 8 bases long. The CDR3 numbers 15 residues from cysteine through phenylalanine. Here the CDR3 DNA is all that survives: 45 bases in frame from base 1. CDR1 and CDR2, per the germline V gene (reference sequence), are SEHNR and FQNEAQ.